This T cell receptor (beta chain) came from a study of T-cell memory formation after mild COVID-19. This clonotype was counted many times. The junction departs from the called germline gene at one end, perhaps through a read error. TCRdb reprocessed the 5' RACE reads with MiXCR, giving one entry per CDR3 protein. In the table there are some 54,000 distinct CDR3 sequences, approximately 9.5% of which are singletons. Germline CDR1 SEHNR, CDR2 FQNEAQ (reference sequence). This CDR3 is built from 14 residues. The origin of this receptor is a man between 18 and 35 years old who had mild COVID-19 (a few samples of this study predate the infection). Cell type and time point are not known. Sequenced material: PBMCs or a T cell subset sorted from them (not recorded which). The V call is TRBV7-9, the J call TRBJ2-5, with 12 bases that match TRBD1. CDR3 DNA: TGTGCCAGCAGCCTAGCCGGGACAGGGGGCACCCAGTACTTC. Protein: CASSLAGTGGTQYF.